This T cell receptor beta chain was documented in a study of shared clonotypes between healthy human individuals. Study in general: Used for every donor were three CD4 naive, three CD4 memory, two CD8 naive and one CD8 memory plate.

Using immunoSEQ multiplex PCR, the repertoire was profiled, and TCRdb retains in-frame clones only, with some absent. The table lists hundreds of thousands of clones, 90% to 96% of them singletons. Turning to this clone: Its antigen is unidentified.

CDR3 length equals 16 residues. Trimming removed 6 bases from V and 2 bases from J; junction bases left unmatched: 10. Germline loops: CDR1 KGHSH, CDR2 LQKENI. Overall study findings and caveats: The expectation was that sequencing depth would affect clonotype sharing among donors.

Division of CD4+ cells produced a CD45RA+ naive subset and a CD45RA-negative memory subset. The TCR sequence derives from a woman under 40 in good health. The sequenced material came from naive CD4+ T cells sorted from blood. As for subset: CD45RA+ positively selected. The chain employs TRBV18 and TRBJ2-1; 7 nucleotides agree with TRBD1. This CDR3 reads CASSLSGQTTYNEQFF. The CDR3 coding sequence is TGTGCCAGCTCCCTTTCGGGACAGACAACCTACAATGAGCAGTTCTTC.